This is a list of T cell receptor beta chains from one sample in a study of T cells in Graves' hyperthyroidism and ophthalmopathy. Each CDR3 protein is one row after TCRdb ran MiXCR on the multiplex PCR reads. The table has around 350,000 distinct CDR3 sequences, 15% to 20% seen once; the top ten hold about 3.7%. Sample: blood. These receptor sequences come from a woman aged 18 to 35 with Graves' hyperthyroidism. CDR3s include the opening cysteine and the closing phenylalanine or tryptophan. D genes are given only for firm matches. Part of the rows lack a size; the others show once, few, many or a class for expanded clones.

V: TRBV13
size: few
D: NA
J: TRBJ1-5
CDR3: CASSTGGPNQPQHF
DNA: TGTGCCAGCAGCACCGGGGGGCCCAATCAGCCCCAGCATTTT

V: TRBV15
size: many
D: NA
J: TRBJ2-5
CDR3: CATSRDQGREETQYF
DNA: TGTGCCACCAGCAGAGATCAGGGGAGGGAAGAGACCCAGTACTTC

V: TRBV11-2
size: many
D: NA
J: TRBJ1-5
CDR3: CASSLGASNQPQHF
DNA: TGTGCCAGCAGCTTAGGCGCCTCCAATCAGCCCCAGCATTTT

V: TRBV19
size: once
D: NA
J: TRBJ1-2
CDR3: CASNDLFYGYTF
DNA: TGTGCCAGTAATGACCTCTTCTATGGCTACACCTTC

V: TRBV6-5
size: many
D: NA
J: TRBJ2-6
CDR3: CASSYSIGANVLTF
DNA: TGTGCCAGCAGTTACAGCATCGGGGCCAACGTCCTGACTTTC

V: TRBV7-9
size: many
D: TRBD1
J: TRBJ2-4
CDR3: CASSLTGGNIQYF
DNA: TGTGCCAGCAGTCTAACAGGGGGCAACATTCAGTACTTC

V: TRBV12-3/TRBV12-4
size: many
D: TRBD1
J: TRBJ2-5
CDR3: CASSHRGMETQYF
DNA: TGTGCCAGCAGCCACAGGGGGATGGAGACCCAGTACTTC

V: TRBV7-8
size: many
D: NA
J: TRBJ2-7
CDR3: CASSFDPGGNPYEQYF
DNA: TGTGCCAGCAGCTTTGACCCCGGGGGTAATCCCTACGAGCAGTACTTC

V: TRBV19
size: many
D: TRBD2
J: TRBJ2-4
CDR3: CASSTRREGPNIQYF
DNA: TGTGCCAGTAGTACCCGGAGGGAGGGCCCAAACATTCAGTACTTC

V: TRBV24-1
size: many
D: NA
J: TRBJ2-5
CDR3: CATSDGGTPQETQYF
DNA: TGTGCCACCAGTGATGGGGGAACCCCCCAAGAGACCCAGTACTTC

V: TRBV7-2
size: many
D: NA
J: TRBJ2-4
CDR3: CASSSGNTMYIKYF
DNA: TGTGCCAGCAGCTCCGGCAACACCATGTACATTAAGTACTTC

V: TRBV18
size: NA
D: NA
J: TRBJ2-3
CDR3: CASSPPTTDTQYF
DNA: TGTGCCAGCTCACCACCGACCACAGATACGCAGTATTTT

V: TRBV7-9
size: NA
D: TRBD1
J: TRBJ2-7
CDR3: CASSSDRGITYEQYF
DNA: TGTGCCAGCAGCTCGGACAGGGGGATCACCTACGAGCAGTACTTC

V: TRBV5-1
size: many
D: NA
J: TRBJ1-5
CDR3: CASREGSEQPQHF
DNA: TGCGCCAGCAGAGAGGGTTCGGAGCAGCCCCAGCATTTT

V: TRBV12-3/TRBV12-4
size: many
D: NA
J: TRBJ2-5
CDR3: CASSSPTVPLGETQYF
DNA: TGTGCCAGCAGTTCCCCGACAGTCCCCCTTGGGGAGACCCAGTACTTC

V: TRBV24-1
size: NA
D: NA
J: TRBJ2-7
CDR3: CATSDGNYEQYF
DNA: TGTGCCACCAGTGACGGGAATTACGAGCAGTACTTC

V: TRBV10-3
size: many
D: NA
J: TRBJ2-2
CDR3: CATRDSYTGELFF
DNA: TGTGCCACCCGGGACTCCTACACCGGGGAGCTGTTTTTT

V: TRBV6-2/TRBV6-3
size: few
D: NA
J: TRBJ1-1
CDR3: CASSLARSDTEAFF
DNA: TGTGCCAGCAGTTTGGCCCGATCCGACACTGAAGCTTTCTTT

V: TRBV12-3/TRBV12-4
size: many
D: TRBD2
J: TRBJ2-5
CDR3: CASTLGTRVQETQYF
DNA: TGTGCCAGCACCCTCGGGACTAGAGTTCAAGAGACCCAGTACTTC

V: TRBV7-2
size: many
D: NA
J: TRBJ1-5
CDR3: CASSLLSFQPQHF
DNA: TGTGCCAGCAGCTTATTATCATTTCAGCCCCAGCATTTT

V: TRBV5-1
size: NA
D: NA
J: TRBJ1-1
CDR3: CASSHNRGTLNTEAFF
DNA: TGCGCCAGCAGTCATAATCGCGGAACCTTGAACACTGAAGCTTTCTTT

V: TRBV30
size: few
D: NA
J: TRBJ2-3
CDR3: CALSLAIADTQYF
DNA: TGTGCCTTATCTCTCGCCATAGCAGATACGCAGTATTTT

V: TRBV27
size: few
D: TRBD2
J: TRBJ2-2
CDR3: CASSLSGGVAPGELFF
DNA: TGTGCCAGCAGTCTCAGCGGGGGGGTCGCACCCGGGGAGCTGTTTTTT

V: TRBV28
size: many
D: NA
J: TRBJ1-5
CDR3: CASSPPGREEQPQHF
DNA: TGTGCCAGCAGCCCCCCCGGCAGGGAGGAACAGCCCCAGCATTTT

V: TRBV20-1
size: few
D: TRBD2
J: TRBJ2-5
CDR3: CSARVASGGNQETQYF
DNA: TGCAGTGCTAGAGTAGCTAGCGGGGGGAACCAAGAGACCCAGTACTTC

V: TRBV7-6
size: NA
D: NA
J: TRBJ1-1
CDR3: CASSLGGRREAFF
DNA: TGTGCCAGCAGCTTAGGAGGCAGGCGTGAAGCTTTCTTT

V: TRBV2
size: many
D: TRBD1
J: TRBJ1-6
CDR3: CASRGQLTAGSPLHF
DNA: TGTGCCAGCAGGGGACAGTTAACTGCGGGTTCACCCCTCCACTTT

V: TRBV27
size: many
D: TRBD1
J: TRBJ2-2
CDR3: CATGQGARELFF
DNA: TGTGCCACGGGACAGGGGGCCCGGGAGCTGTTTTTT

V: TRBV10-3
size: many
D: TRBD1
J: TRBJ2-5
CDR3: CAISRDREETQYF
DNA: TGTGCCATCAGTAGGGACAGGGAAGAGACCCAGTACTTC

V: TRBV4-1
size: NA
D: NA
J: TRBJ1-3
CDR3: CASSMMEGNTIYF
DNA: TGCGCCAGCAGCATGATGGAAGGAAACACCATATATTTT

V: TRBV9
size: many
D: NA
J: TRBJ2-5
CDR3: CASSATGGWKTQYF
DNA: TGTGCCAGCAGCGCAACTGGCGGATGGAAGACCCAGTACTTC

V: TRBV11-2
size: many
D: NA
J: TRBJ2-7
CDR3: CASSVLQLSSYEQYF
DNA: TGTGCCAGCAGTGTACTTCAACTAAGCTCCTACGAGCAGTACTTC

V: TRBV15
size: many
D: NA
J: TRBJ2-5
CDR3: CATSTDRETQYF
DNA: TGTGCCACCAGCACGGACAGAGAGACCCAGTACTTC

V: TRBV20-1
size: many
D: NA
J: TRBJ1-1
CDR3: CSARAGRKNTEAFF
DNA: TGCAGTGCTAGGGCCGGACGGAAGAACACTGAAGCTTTCTTT

V: TRBV5-1
size: few
D: NA
J: TRBJ2-5
CDR3: CASSSERRGRETQYF
DNA: TGCGCCAGCAGCTCCGAGAGAAGGGGTCGGGAGACCCAGTACTTC

V: TRBV5-1
size: few
D: TRBD1
J: TRBJ2-7
CDR3: CASGDRGLSEQYF
DNA: TGCGCCAGCGGCGACAGGGGGCTCAGCGAGCAGTACTTC

V: TRBV30
size: many
D: NA
J: TRBJ2-7
CDR3: CAWTDSYEQYF
DNA: TGTGCCTGGACAGACTCCTACGAGCAGTACTTC

V: TRBV6-1
size: many
D: NA
J: TRBJ2-7
CDR3: CASSTWTRYEQYF
DNA: TGTGCCAGCAGTACCTGGACCCGCTACGAGCAGTACTTC

V: TRBV6-4
size: many
D: NA
J: TRBJ1-3
CDR3: CASTPGPAGLPGNTIYF
DNA: TGTGCCAGCACCCCCGGGCCGGCAGGGCTCCCTGGAAACACCATATATTTT

V: TRBV5-8
size: many
D: NA
J: TRBJ1-5
CDR3: CASSYLPVGQPQHF
DNA: TGTGCCAGCAGTTACCTGCCAGTTGGTCAGCCCCAGCATTTT

V: TRBV11-2
size: NA
D: NA
J: TRBJ1-1
CDR3: CASSLEGKGAEAFF
DNA: TGTGCCAGCAGCTTAGAGGGTAAGGGGGCTGAAGCTTTCTTT

V: TRBV12-3/TRBV12-4
size: many
D: TRBD1
J: TRBJ1-2
CDR3: CASAYRGWYGYTF
DNA: TGTGCCAGCGCGTACAGGGGTTGGTATGGCTACACCTTC

V: TRBV9
size: many
D: TRBD2
J: TRBJ2-5
CDR3: CASSIGLAQETQYF
DNA: TGTGCCAGCAGTATCGGACTAGCCCAAGAGACCCAGTACTTC

V: TRBV2
size: few
D: TRBD2
J: TRBJ2-1
CDR3: CASSDLGLAGGNNEQFF
DNA: TGTGCCAGCAGTGATCTAGGACTAGCGGGGGGCAACAATGAGCAGTTCTTC